This TCR beta chain was obtained from a study of naive and memory T cell subsets. Turning to this clonotype: Its antigen is as yet unknown.

Ligated cDNA underwent four rounds of PCR with nested alpha and beta constant region primers and SP2. Alpha and beta constant region primers primed reverse transcription for blood and skin samples. TCRdb reprocessed the 5' RACE reads via MiXCR and lists one record per CDR3 protein. The table records about 32,000 distinct CDR3 sequences, 16% of them present only once. V lost 4 bases, J lost 8 bases, and 4 bases stayed unmatched. Germline V gene data show CDR1 as SGHRS and CDR2 as YFSETQ. The CDR3 totals 13 residues. Study findings and constraints: The RNA method is potentially sensitive to activation and differentiation changes.

A UMI-containing oligonucleotide was joined by 3' ligation to the TCR cDNA template. RNA was extracted from over 2 ml of whole blood of healthy adults. Reverse transcription used DNase-treated unsorted total RNA, aiming for roughly 1 to 1,100 ng. The chain is built from TRBV5-1 and TRBJ2-1; 9 nucleotides line up with TRBD1. The source is a female donor in good health. CDR3 DNA: TGCGCCAGCAGCGAACAGGGGGCCGATGAGCAGTTCTTC. It translates to CASSEQGADEQFF. The full variable domain, with the rest looked up from reference TRBV5-1 and TRBJ2-1, is KAGVTQTPRYLIKTRGQQVTLSCSPISGHRSVSWYQQTPGQGLQFLFEYFSETQRNKGNFPGRFSGRQFSNSRSEMNVSTLELGDSALYLCASSEQGADEQFFGPGTRLTVL.